Listed below are T cell receptor beta chains from one sample, sequenced in a study of Graves' ophthalmopathy and Graves' hyperthyroidism. From the multiplex PCR reads, TCRdb called clonotypes with MiXCR, one entry per CDR3 protein. Here the sample spans around 1,000,000 distinct CDR3 sequences, about 38% being singletons. The sample consisted of peripheral blood or thyroid tissue (not recorded which). These receptors originate from an adult man with Graves' hyperthyroidism. Each CDR3 is given with its conserved first and last residue. The D gene is left open where the match is weak. Size is omitted from some rows. Given values are once, few, many or a class for expanded clones.

v_call	d_call	clone_size	j_call	cdr3_nt	cdr3_aa
TRBV9	-	few	TRBJ1-1	TGTGCCAGCAGCGTCCACCGGGACACTTGGAACACTGAAGCTTTCTTT	CASSVHRDTWNTEAFF
TRBV9	-	many	TRBJ2-2	TGTGCCAGCAGCGTAGAGCAAAGGGCCGGGGAGCTGTTTTTT	CASSVEQRAGELFF
TRBV20-1	-	-	TRBJ2-3	TGCAGTGGCGCAGATACGCAGTATTTT	CSGADTQYF
TRBV12-3/TRBV12-4	-	-	TRBJ1-2	TGTGCCAGCAGTTTAGCGCTGACAGGTTATGGCTACACCTTC	CASSLALTGYGYTF
TRBV11-2	-	-	TRBJ2-2	TGTGCCAGCAGCCCAGATGTCGGGTCGGCCGGGGAGCTGTTTTTT	CASSPDVGSAGELFF
TRBV25-1	-	-	TRBJ1-4	TGTGCCAGCAGTGTAGGGGACTCTGCAACTAATGAAAAACTGTTTTTT	CASSVGDSATNEKLFF
TRBV27	TRBD2	-	TRBJ2-7	TGTGCCAGCAGTTTATCCGAGGGGAGGGTTTCCGAGCAGTACTTC	CASSLSEGRVSEQYF
TRBV7-8	-	many	TRBJ1-4	TGTGCCAGCAGCTTAGGGGCCCGGTCCGGTGAAAAACTGTTTTTT	CASSLGARSGEKLFF
TRBV7-9	TRBD1	-	TRBJ1-2	TGTGCCAGCAGCTTAAAAGGGGACAGCGGCGTGACCTTC	CASSLKGDSGVTF
TRBV2	-	many	TRBJ2-7	TGTGCCAGCTCTCCCGCAGCCACCTACGAGCAGTACTTC	CASSPAATYEQYF
TRBV19	-	-	TRBJ2-7	TGTGCCAGTAGGGCCCGGGACAACTACGAGCAGTACTTC	CASRARDNYEQYF
TRBV7-2	-	-	TRBJ1-6	TGTGCCAGCAGCTCACGGGGACTGGGGACACCCCTCCACTTT	CASSSRGLGTPLHF
TRBV15	-	-	TRBJ2-5	TGTGCCACCAGCAGAGGTTTGGGGTCCCAAGAGACCCAGTACTTC	CATSRGLGSQETQYF
TRBV5-1	-	-	TRBJ1-4	TGCGCCAGCAGCCTGGGCCGTCTACAAGCAACTAATGAAAAACTGTTTTTT	CASSLGRLQATNEKLFF
TRBV2	-	-	TRBJ1-5	TGTGCCAGCAGTCCTAGCGGGGGGGCAGTTAGCAATCAGCCCCAGCATTTT	CASSPSGGAVSNQPQHF
TRBV5-6	-	few	TRBJ1-6	TGTGCCAGCAGCTTGCGACCTCGTAATTCACCCCTCCACTTT	CASSLRPRNSPLHF
TRBV19	-	many	TRBJ1-6	TGTGCCAGTAGTATGGGAGGGGGTTCACCCCTCCACTTT	CASSMGGGSPLHF
TRBV24-1	-	-	TRBJ2-2	TGTGCCACCAGTGATTTGCCCGCCGGGACCCTAAACACCGGGGAGCTGTTTTTT	CATSDLPAGTLNTGELFF
TRBV20-1	-	-	TRBJ1-2	TGCAGTCTGGACGGGATCTATGGCTACACCTTC	CSLDGIYGYTF
TRBV29-1	-	few	TRBJ2-5	TGCAGCGTCCGGACCGACATCGGACAAGAGACCCAGTACTTC	CSVRTDIGQETQYF
TRBV11-2	TRBD2	-	TRBJ2-7	TGTGCCAGCAGCTTAGAGGTCTGGGGGGGCGAGCAGTACTTC	CASSLEVWGGEQYF
TRBV10-3	-	many	TRBJ2-5	TGTGCCATCAGTGAGCCCCAGGGGGGGAAAGAGACCCAGTACTTC	CAISEPQGGKETQYF
TRBV12-3/TRBV12-4	-	-	TRBJ2-7	TGTGCCAGCAGTTTATTCAGGGTCGGAAACGAGCAGTACTTC	CASSLFRVGNEQYF
TRBV20-1	-	few	TRBJ1-2	TGCAGTGCTCCTCACGACTTTAACTATGGCTACACCTTC	CSAPHDFNYGYTF
TRBV15	TRBD1	-	TRBJ1-2	TGTGCCACCAGAGACAGGGCCTATGGTGGCTACACCTTC	CATRDRAYGGYTF
TRBV24-1	-	-	TRBJ2-7	TGTGCCACCAGTTTGGGCCAGGGGACTTCGGGCGAGCAGTACTTC	CATSLGQGTSGEQYF
TRBV2	-	many	TRBJ2-3	TGTGCCAGCTCTACAGAAGATACGCAGTATTTT	CASSTEDTQYF
TRBV6-6	TRBD1	few	TRBJ1-1	TGTGCCAGCAGTTACATTAAGACAGGGGGCGGTTCCGAAGCTTTCTTT	CASSYIKTGGGSEAFF
TRBV11-3	TRBD2	-	TRBJ2-3	TGTGCCAGCAGCCCTGACCCCGGACTAGCCACAGATACGCAGTATTTT	CASSPDPGLATDTQYF
TRBV10-3	-	-	TRBJ1-5	TGTGCCAGCATGCGCCAGAATTATCAGCCCCAGCATTTT	CASMRQNYQPQHF
TRBV12-3/TRBV12-4	-	-	TRBJ2-5	TGTGCCAGCAGTTTACGGAACTTACAAGAGACCCAGTACTTC	CASSLRNLQETQYF
TRBV20-1	-	-	TRBJ2-7	TGCAGTGCTAGACGGGGACAAACTGTGCAGTACTTC	CSARRGQTVQYF
TRBV2	TRBD1	many	TRBJ2-7	TGTGCCAGCAGGAGGACAGGGAGCGAGCAGTACTTC	CASRRTGSEQYF
TRBV29-1	-	-	TRBJ1-5	TGCAGCGTTGAAGGGAGGCTTAACGGTCAGCTCTACGAGCATTTT	CSVEGRLNGQLYEHF
TRBV10-3	TRBD1	-	TRBJ1-6	TGTGCCATCAGTGAAACGGGACAGGGAAATAATTCACCCCTCCACTTT	CAISETGQGNNSPLHF
TRBV2	-	-	TRBJ1-6	TGTGCCAGCAGTGCGGAGGGCGGGAATTCACCCCTCCACTTT	CASSAEGGNSPLHF
TRBV5-1	-	-	TRBJ1-4	TGCGCCAGCAGCTTGAGGGGGGGCGACGGGAATGAAAAACTGTTTTTT	CASSLRGGDGNEKLFF
TRBV11-2	TRBD1	-	TRBJ1-1	TGTGCCAGCAGCGGTCTGTTGGGGACAGCGAACACTGAAGCTTTCTTT	CASSGLLGTANTEAFF
TRBV29-1	-	-	TRBJ1-1	TGCAGCGTTGAGGGGGCAGGGGTTGAGGCTTTCTTT	CSVEGAGVEAFF
TRBV19	-	-	TRBJ1-5	TGTGCCAGTAGTGTCCCCCGTAATCAGCCCCAGCATTTT	CASSVPRNQPQHF
TRBV4-1	-	many	TRBJ1-5	TGCGCCAGCAGCCAAGCAGGGTTTCAGCCCCAGCATTTT	CASSQAGFQPQHF
TRBV2	TRBD1	many	TRBJ2-6	TGTGCCAGCAGTGGTGGCCCGGGACAGGGTATCTCTGGGGCCAACGTCCTGACTTTC	CASSGGPGQGISGANVLTF
TRBV10-2	-	-	TRBJ2-7	TGCGCCAGCAAGTATGGCCCGTCGGGGTACGAGCAGTACTTC	CASKYGPSGYEQYF